This TCR beta chain was found in a study of T cell responses to AZD1222 COVID-19 vaccine. This clone was seen only a few times. The antigen remains unidentified. The same CDR3 can be traced to other DNA sequences in this sample. In germline, CDR1 is MNHEY, CDR2 SVGAGI. This CDR3 has 14 residues. Trimming took 6 bases from V and 4 from J; bases not matched to a gene: 6. Study conclusions and caveats: After the peak T cell response, and only then, were repertoires sampled. Spike was spanned by vaccine-associated CD4 TCRs, which were dominant at 160-218 and 743-854. With two AZD1222 doses given, Spike-specific TCR breadth and depth both rose.

The table came from immunoSEQ multiplex PCR; TCRdb's copy has only in-frame clones and leaves some out. The table includes about 270,000 clones, almost 95% detected once. The chain carries TRBV6-5 and TRBJ1-5, with TRBD1 identical over 7 bases. This material consisted of peripheral blood, taken 28 days after the second AZD1222 dose. The clonotype comes from an adult who received the AZD1222 COVID-19 vaccine. CDR3 in DNA: TGTGCCAGCAGCGGAGGGACAGAAAATCAGCCCCAGCATTTT. Its translation is CASSGGTENQPQHF.